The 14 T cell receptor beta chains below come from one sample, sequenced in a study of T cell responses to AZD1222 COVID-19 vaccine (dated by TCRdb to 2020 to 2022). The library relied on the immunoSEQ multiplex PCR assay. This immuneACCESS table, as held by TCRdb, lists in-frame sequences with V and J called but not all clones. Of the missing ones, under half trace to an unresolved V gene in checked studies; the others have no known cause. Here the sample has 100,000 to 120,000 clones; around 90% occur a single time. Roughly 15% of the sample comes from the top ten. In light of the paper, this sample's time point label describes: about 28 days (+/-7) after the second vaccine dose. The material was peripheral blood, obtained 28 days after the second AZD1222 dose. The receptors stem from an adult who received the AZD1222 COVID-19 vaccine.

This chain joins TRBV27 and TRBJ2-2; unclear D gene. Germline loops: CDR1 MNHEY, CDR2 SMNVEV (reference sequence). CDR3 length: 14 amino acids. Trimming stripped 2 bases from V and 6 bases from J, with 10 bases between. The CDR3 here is CASSLKGVPGELFF. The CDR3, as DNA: TGTGCCAGCAGTTTAAAGGGTGTACCCGGGGAGCTGTTTTTT.

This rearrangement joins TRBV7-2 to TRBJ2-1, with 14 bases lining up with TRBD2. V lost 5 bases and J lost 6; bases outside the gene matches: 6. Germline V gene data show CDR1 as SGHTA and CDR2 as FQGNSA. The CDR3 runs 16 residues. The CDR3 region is CASSPGLAGVPNEQFF. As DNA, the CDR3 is TGTGCCAGCAGCCCGGGACTAGCGGGAGTCCCCAATGAGCAGTTCTTC.

CDR3 region: CASSRDREYGYTF. CDR3 nucleotides: TGCGCCAGCAGCCGAGACAGGGAGTATGGCTACACCTTC. The rearrangement joins TRBV4-1 to TRBJ1-2; 7 bases map to TRBD1. There are 13 residues in the CDR3. V was pared by 4 bases and J by 5 bases, with 4 bases of the junction left unmatched. Germline lookup yields CDR1 MGHRA and CDR2 YSYEKL.

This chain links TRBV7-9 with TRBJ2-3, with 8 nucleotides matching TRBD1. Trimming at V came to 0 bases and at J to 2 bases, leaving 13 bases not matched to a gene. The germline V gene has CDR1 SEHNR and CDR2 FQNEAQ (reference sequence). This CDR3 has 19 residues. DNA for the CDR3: TGTGCCAGCAGCTTAGCGCTAATTAGAGACAGGGGATACACAGATACGCAGTATTTT. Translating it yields CASSLALIRDRGYTDTQYF.

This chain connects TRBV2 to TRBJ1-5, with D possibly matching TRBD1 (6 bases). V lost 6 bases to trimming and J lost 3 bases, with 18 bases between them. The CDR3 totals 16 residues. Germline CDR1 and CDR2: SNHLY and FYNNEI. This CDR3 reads CASSSNRAPLNQPQHF. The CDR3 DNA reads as TGTGCCAGCAGCTCGAACAGGGCCCCTCTCAATCAGCCCCAGCATTTT.

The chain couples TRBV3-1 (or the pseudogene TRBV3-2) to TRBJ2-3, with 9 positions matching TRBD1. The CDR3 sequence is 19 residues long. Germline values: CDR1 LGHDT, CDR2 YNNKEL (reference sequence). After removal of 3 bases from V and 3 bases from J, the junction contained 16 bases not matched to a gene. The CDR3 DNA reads TGTGCCAGCAGCCAGGAATCCCTCGGGACAGGGAGGGGTACAGATACGCAGTATTTT. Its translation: CASSQESLGTGRGTDTQYF.

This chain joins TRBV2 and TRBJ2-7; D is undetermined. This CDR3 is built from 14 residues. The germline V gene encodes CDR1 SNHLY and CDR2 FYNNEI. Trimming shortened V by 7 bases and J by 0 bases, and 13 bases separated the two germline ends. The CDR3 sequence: CASKLTRSSYEQYF. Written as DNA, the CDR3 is TGTGCCAGCAAGCTGACGCGGAGCTCCTACGAGCAGTACTTC.

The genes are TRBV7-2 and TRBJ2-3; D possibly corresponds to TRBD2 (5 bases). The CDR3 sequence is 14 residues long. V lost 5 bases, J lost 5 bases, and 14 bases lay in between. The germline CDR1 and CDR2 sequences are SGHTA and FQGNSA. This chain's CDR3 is CASSQLSGRDTQYF. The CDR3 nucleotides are TGTGCCAGCAGCCAGCTTTCGGGGAGAGATACGCAGTATTTT.

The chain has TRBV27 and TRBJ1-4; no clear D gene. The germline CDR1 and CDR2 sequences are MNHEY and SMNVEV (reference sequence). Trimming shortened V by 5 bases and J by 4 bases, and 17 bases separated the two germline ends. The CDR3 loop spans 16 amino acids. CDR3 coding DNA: TGTGCCAGCAGTCCACATACGGACGGAAATAATGAAAAACTGTTTTTT. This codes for CASSPHTDGNNEKLFF.

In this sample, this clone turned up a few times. CDR3 bases: TGCGCCAGCAGTGGACTAGCGGGAGGAGGCGAGCAGTACTTC. Protein: CASSGLAGGGEQYF. The rearrangement uses TRBV5-1 and TRBJ2-7, with TRBD2 identical over 14 bases. CDR3 length: 14 amino acids. Germline V gene lookup returns CDR1 SGHRS and CDR2 YFSETQ. Germline trimming cut 5 bases from V and 6 bases from J; bases unmatched to any gene: 4.

The CDR3 DNA reads as TGTGCCAGCAGGTTTGGGACAGGAGCTGGAAACACCATATATTTT. As protein: CASRFGTGAGNTIYF. The V gene is TRBV7-2, the J gene TRBJ1-3; 8 bases line up with TRBD1. The V gene's germline CDR1 is SGHTA and CDR2 FQGNSA. This CDR3 is built from 15 residues. V trimming: 6 bases; J trimming: 2 bases; junction bases outside the gene matches: 6.

CDR3 in DNA: TGTGCCAGCAGCCGGGGACAGGGGGTCCGCTCTGGAAACACCATATATTTT. Encoded protein: CASSRGQGVRSGNTIYF. J is TRBJ1-3 and V is TRBV7-8, with TRBD1 matching over 11 bases. The V segment lost 5 bases and the J segment 0 bases; nucleotides outside the gene matches: 6. CDR1 is SGHVS and CDR2 is FQNEAQ in the germline V gene. The CDR3 contains 17 residues.

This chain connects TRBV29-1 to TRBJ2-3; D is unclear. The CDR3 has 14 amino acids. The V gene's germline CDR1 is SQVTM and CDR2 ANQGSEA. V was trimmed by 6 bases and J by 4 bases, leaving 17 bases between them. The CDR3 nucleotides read TGCAGCGTAGCCGTTGGAGAGGTGGCAGATACGCAGTATTTT. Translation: CSVAVGEVADTQYF.

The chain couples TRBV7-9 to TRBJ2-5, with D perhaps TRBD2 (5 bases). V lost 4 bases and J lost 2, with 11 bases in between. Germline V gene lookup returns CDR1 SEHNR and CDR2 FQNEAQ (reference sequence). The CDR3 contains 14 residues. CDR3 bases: TGTGCCAGCAGCTCCTTAGCGACGCAAGAGACCCAGTACTTC. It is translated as CASSSLATQETQYF.